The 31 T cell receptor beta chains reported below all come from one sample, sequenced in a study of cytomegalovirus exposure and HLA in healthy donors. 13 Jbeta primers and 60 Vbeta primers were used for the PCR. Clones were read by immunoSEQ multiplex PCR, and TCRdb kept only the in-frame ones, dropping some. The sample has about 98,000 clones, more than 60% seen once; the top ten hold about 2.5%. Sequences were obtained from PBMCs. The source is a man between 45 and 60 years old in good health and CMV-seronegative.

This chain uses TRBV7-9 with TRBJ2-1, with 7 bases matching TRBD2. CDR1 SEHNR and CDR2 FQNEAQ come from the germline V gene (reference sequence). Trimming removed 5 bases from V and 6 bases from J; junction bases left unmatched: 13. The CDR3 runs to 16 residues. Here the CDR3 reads CASSPPISGIGNEQFF. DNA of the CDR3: TGTGCCAGCAGCCCTCCGATAAGCGGGATAGGCAATGAGCAGTTCTTC. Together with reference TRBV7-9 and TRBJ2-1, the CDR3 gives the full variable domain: DTGVSQNPRHKITKRGQNVTFRCDPISEHNRLYWYRQTLGQGPEFLTYFQNEAQLEKSRLLSDRFSAERPKGSFSTLEIQRTEQGDSAMYLCASSPPISGIGNEQFFGPGTRLTVL.

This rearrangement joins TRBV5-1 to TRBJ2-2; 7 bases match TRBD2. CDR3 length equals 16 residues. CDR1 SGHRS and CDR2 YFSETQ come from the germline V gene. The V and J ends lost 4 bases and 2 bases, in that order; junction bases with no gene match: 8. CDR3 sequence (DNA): TGCGCCAGCAGCGTGCTGGGAGGGCACAACACCGGGGAGCTGTTTTTT. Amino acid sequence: CASSVLGGHNTGELFF.

The CDR3 coding sequence is TGTGCCAGCAGCTTAGTACAGGGGCAAACTGAAGCTTTCTTT. This encodes CASSLVQGQTEAFF. The chain has TRBV7-9 and TRBJ1-1, with 7 bases matching TRBD1. CDR1 is SEHNR and CDR2 is FQNEAQ in the germline V gene (reference sequence). The CDR3 is 14 amino acids. The trim removed 1 base at V and 5 bases at J, leaving 4 bases unmatched.

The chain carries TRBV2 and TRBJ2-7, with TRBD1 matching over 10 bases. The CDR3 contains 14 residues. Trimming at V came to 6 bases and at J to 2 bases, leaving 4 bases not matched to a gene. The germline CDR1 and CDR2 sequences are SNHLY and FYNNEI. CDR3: CASSLGQGTYEQYF. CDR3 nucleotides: TGTGCCAGCAGCTTGGGACAGGGGACCTACGAGCAGTACTTC.

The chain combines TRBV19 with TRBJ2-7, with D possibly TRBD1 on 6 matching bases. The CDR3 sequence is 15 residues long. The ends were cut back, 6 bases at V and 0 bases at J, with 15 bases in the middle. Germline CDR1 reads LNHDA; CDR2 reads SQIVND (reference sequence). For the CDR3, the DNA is TGTGCCAGTAGCTTCACAGGGAAGGGCTCCTACGAGCAGTACTTC. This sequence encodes CASSFTGKGSYEQYF.

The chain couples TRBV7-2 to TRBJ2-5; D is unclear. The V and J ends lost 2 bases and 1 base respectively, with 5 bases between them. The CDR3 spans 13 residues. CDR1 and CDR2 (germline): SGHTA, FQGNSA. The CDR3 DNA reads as TGTGCCAGCAGCTTAAAAGCCCAAGAGACCCAGTACTTC. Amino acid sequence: CASSLKAQETQYF. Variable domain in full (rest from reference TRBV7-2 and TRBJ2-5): GAGVSQSPSNKVTEKGKDVELRCDPISGHTALYWYRQSLGQGLEFLIYFQGNSAPDKSGLPSDRFSAERTGGSVSTLTIQRTQQEDSAVYLCASSLKAQETQYFGPGTRLLVL.

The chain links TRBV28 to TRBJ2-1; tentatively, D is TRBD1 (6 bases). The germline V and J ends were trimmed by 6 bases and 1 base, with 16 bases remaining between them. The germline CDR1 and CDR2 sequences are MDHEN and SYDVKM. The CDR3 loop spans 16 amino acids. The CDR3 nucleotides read TGTGCCAGCAGCCGCGTTGTGGGGGCGTCCTACAATGAGCAGTTCTTC. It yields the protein CASSRVVGASYNEQFF.

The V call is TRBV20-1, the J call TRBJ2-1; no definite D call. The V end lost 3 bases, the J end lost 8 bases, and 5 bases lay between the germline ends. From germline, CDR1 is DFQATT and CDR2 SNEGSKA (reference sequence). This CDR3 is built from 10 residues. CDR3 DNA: TGCAGTGCTAGTTTCTATGAGCAGTTCTTC. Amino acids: CSASFYEQFF.

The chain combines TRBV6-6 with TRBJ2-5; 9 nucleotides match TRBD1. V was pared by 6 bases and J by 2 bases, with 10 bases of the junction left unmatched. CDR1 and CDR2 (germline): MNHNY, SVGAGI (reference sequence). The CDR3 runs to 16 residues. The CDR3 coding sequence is TGTGCCAGCAGCGTAACAACTGGACAGGGGCAAGAGACCCAGTACTTC. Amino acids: CASSVTTGQGQETQYF.

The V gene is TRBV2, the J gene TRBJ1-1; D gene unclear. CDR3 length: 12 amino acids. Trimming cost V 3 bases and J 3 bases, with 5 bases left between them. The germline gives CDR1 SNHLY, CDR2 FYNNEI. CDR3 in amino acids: CASSDQYTEAFF. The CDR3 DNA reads TGTGCCAGCAGTGACCAATACACTGAAGCTTTCTTT.

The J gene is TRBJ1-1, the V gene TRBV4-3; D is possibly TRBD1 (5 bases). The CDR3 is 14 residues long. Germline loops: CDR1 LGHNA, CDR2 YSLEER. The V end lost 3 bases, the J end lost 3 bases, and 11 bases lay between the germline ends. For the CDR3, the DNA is TGCGCCAGCAGCCAGGCCGGGGGACACACTGAAGCTTTCTTT. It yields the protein CASSQAGGHTEAFF.

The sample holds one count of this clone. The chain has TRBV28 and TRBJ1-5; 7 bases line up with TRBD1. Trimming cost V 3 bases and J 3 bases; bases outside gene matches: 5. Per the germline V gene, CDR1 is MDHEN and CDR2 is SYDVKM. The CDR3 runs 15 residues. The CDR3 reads CASSFLDRDNQPQHF. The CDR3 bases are TGTGCCAGCAGTTTCCTCGACAGGGACAATCAGCCCCAGCATTTT. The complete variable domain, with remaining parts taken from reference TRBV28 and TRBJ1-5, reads DVKVTQSSRYLVKRTGEKVFLECVQDMDHENMFWYRQDPGLGLRLIYFSYDVKMKEKGDIPEGYSVSREKKERFSLILESASTNQTSMYLCASSFLDRDNQPQHFGDGTRLSIL.

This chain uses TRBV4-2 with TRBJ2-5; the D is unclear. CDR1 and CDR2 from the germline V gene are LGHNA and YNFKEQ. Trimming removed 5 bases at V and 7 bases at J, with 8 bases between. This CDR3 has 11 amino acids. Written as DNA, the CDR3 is TGTGCCAGCAGCACGACGGGGACCCAGTACTTC. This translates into CASSTTGTQYF.

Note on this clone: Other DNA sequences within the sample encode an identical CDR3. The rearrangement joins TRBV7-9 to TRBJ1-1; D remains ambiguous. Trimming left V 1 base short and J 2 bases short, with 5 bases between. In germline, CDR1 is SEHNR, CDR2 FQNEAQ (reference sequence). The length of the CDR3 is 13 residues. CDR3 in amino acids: CASSLGRNTEAFF. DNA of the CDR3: TGTGCCAGCAGCTTAGGTCGTAACACTGAAGCTTTCTTT.

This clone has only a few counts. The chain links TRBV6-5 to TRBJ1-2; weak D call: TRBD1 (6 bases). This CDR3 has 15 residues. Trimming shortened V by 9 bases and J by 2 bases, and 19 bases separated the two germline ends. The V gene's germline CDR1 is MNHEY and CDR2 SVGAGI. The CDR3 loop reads CASNPGTRPNYGYTF. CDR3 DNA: TGTGCCAGTAATCCCGGGACAAGGCCGAACTATGGCTACACCTTC.

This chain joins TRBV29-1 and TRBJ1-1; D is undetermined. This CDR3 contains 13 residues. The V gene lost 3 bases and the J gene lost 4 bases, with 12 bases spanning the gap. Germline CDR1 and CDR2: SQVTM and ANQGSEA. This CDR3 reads CSVDRSGITEAFF. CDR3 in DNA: TGCAGCGTTGACAGGTCCGGGATCACTGAAGCTTTCTTT.

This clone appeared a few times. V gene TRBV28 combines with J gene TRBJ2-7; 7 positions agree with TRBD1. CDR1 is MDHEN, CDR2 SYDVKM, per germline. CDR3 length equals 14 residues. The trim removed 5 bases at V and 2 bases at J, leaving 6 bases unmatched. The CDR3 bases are TGTGCCAGCAGTGGGGACAGCACGCCCTACGAGCAGTACTTC. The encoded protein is CASSGDSTPYEQYF.

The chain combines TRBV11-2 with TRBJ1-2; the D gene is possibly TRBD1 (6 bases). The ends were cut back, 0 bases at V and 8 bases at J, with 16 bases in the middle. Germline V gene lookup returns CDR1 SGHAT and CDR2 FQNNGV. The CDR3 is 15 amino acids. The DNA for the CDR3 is TGTGCCAGCAGCTTAGATCGCCGACAGGACCTAGGCTACACCTTC. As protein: CASSLDRRQDLGYTF. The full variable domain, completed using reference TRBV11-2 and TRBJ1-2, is EAGVAQSPRYKIIEKRQSVAFWCNPISGHATLYWYQQILGQGPKLLIQFQNNGVVDDSQLPKDRFSAERLKGVDSTLKIQPAKLEDSAVYLCASSLDRRQDLGYTFGSGTRLTVV.

CDR3 amino acids: CASSTGTGGIGELFF. In DNA, the CDR3 is TGTGCCAGCAGCACCGGGACAGGGGGTATAGGGGAGCTGTTTTTT. This chain links TRBV11-2 with TRBJ2-2; 11 bases match TRBD1. Germline V CDR1 and CDR2: SGHAT, FQNNGV. The CDR3 runs to 15 residues. Trimming removed 5 bases from V and 8 bases from J; junction bases left unmatched: 7.

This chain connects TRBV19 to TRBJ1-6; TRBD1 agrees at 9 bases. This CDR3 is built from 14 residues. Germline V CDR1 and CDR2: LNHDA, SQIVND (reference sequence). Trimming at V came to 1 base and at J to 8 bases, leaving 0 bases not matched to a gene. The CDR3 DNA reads TGTGCCAGTAGTATAGGGGACAGGGATTCACCCCTCCACTTT. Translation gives CASSIGDRDSPLHF.

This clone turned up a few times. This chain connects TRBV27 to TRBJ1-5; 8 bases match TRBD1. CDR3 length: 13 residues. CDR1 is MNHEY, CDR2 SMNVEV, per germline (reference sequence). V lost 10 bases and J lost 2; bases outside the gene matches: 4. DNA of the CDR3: TGTGCCACCGGGACAGGACGCAATCAGCCCCAGCATTTT. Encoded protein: CATGTGRNQPQHF.

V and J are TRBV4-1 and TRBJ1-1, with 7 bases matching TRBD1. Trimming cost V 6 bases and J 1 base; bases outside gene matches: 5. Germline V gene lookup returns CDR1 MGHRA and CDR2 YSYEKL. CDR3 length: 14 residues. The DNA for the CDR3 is TGCGCCAGCAGTCCCGGGACAGCGAACACTGAAGCTTTCTTT. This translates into CASSPGTANTEAFF.

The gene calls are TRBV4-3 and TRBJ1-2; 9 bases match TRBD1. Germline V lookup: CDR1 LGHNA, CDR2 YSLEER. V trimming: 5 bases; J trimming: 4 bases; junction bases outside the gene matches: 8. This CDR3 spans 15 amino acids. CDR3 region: CASSSTGTGFYGYTF. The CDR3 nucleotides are TGCGCCAGCAGCTCAACCGGGACAGGGTTCTATGGCTACACCTTC.

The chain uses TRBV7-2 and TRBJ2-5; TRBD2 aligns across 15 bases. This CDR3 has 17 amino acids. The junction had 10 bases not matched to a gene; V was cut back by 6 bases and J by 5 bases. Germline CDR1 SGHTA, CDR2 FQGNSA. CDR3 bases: TGTGCCAGCAGAAACCCGGGACTAGCGGGGGGAGGCGAGACCCAGTACTTC. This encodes CASRNPGLAGGGETQYF.

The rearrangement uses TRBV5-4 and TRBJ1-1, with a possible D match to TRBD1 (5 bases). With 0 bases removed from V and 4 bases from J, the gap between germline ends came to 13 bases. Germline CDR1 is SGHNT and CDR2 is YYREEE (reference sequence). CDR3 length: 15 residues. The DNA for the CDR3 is TGTGCCAGCAGCTTGGTCCCATACGGGGGCACTGAAGCTTTCTTT. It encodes CASSLVPYGGTEAFF.

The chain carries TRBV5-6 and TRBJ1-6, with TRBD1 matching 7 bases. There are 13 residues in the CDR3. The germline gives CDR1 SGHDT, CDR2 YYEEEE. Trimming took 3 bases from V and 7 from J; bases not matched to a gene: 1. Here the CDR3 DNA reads TGTGCCAGCAGCTGGGGACAGAATTCACCCCTCCACTTT. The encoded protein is CASSWGQNSPLHF.

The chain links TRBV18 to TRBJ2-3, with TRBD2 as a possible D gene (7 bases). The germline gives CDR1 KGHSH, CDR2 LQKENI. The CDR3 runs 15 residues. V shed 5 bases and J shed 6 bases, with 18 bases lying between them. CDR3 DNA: TGTGCCAGCTCATTTATGCGGGGGCTTGTGGATACGCAGTATTTT. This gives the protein CASSFMRGLVDTQYF.

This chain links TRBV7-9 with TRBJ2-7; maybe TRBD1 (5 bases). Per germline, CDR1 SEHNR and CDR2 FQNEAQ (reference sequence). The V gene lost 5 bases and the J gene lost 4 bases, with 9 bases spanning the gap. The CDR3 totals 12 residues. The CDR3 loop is CASSETAYEQYF. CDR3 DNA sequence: TGTGCCAGCAGCGAGACAGCGTACGAGCAGTACTTC.

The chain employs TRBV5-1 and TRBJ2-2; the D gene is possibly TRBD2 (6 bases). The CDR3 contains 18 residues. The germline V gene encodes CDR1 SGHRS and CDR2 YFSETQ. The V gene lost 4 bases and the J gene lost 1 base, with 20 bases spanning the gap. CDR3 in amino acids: CASSPHRTGTGNTGELFF. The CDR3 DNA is TGCGCCAGCAGCCCACACCGGACCGGGACTGGGAACACCGGGGAGCTGTTTTTT.

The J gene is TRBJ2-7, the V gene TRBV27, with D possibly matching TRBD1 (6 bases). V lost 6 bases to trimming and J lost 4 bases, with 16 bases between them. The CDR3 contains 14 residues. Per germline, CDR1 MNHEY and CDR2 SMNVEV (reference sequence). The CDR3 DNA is TGTGCCAGCAGACCTTACTCTGGACAGTACGAGCAGTACTTC. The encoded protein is CASRPYSGQYEQYF.

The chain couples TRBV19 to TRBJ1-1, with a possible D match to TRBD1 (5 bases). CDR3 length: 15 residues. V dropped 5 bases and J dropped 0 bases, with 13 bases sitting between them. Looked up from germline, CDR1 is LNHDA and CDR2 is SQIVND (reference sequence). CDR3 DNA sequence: TGTGCCAGTAGTCCAGAGACAGATTTGAACACTGAAGCTTTCTTT. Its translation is CASSPETDLNTEAFF. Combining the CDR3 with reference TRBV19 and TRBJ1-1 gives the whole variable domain DGGITQSPKYLFRKEGQNVTLSCEQNLNHDAMYWYRQDPGQGLRLIYYSQIVNDFQKGDIAEGYSVSREKKESFPLTVTSAQKNPTAFYLCASSPETDLNTEAFFGQGTRLTVV.